These 14 T cell receptor beta chains share one sample of origin, sequenced in a study of breast tumors, draining lymph nodes, adjacent tissues. Samples came from axillary lymph nodes draining the breast cancer. Each CDR3 protein gets one entry after TCRdb re-called the multiplex PCR reads with MiXCR. Seen here are approximately 210,000 distinct CDR3 sequences, roughly 32% observed once, and the top ten hold approximately 1.5%. The sequenced sample consisted of axillary lymph node tissue. These receptors originate from a female donor with breast cancer. Some clones in this sample may be carry-over from other donors' samples.

This clonotype was found many times. The genes are TRBV11-2 and TRBJ2-2; the D gene is possibly TRBD1 (5 bases). The CDR3 has 13 amino acids. Per the germline V gene, CDR1 is SGHAT and CDR2 is FQNNGV. Trimming pared 7 bases from V and 0 bases from J, leaving 6 bases between. CDR3 coding DNA: TGTGCCAGCATGGACACGAACACCGGGGAGCTGTTTTTT. This sequence encodes CASMDTNTGELFF.

The rearrangement links TRBV20-1 to TRBJ1-4, with D uncertain. Germline V gene lookup returns CDR1 DFQATT and CDR2 SNEGSKA (reference sequence). Trimming cost V 2 bases and J 8 bases, with 15 bases left between them. This CDR3 is built from 14 residues. CDR3 in DNA: TGCAGTGCTAGACCGGGCTTCTCCTACGAAAAACTGTTTTTT. Translating it yields CSARPGFSYEKLFF.

The chain couples TRBV11-1 to TRBJ2-1; D is unclear. CDR1 and CDR2 (germline): SGHAT, FQDESV (reference sequence). The CDR3 runs 13 residues. The V and J ends lost 1 base and 9 bases respectively, with 10 bases between them. Here the CDR3 DNA reads TGTGCCAGCAGCTTAGGTGAGGTAGCTGAGCAGTTCTTC. This translates into CASSLGEVAEQFF.

The rearrangement joins TRBV11-3 to TRBJ1-1, with D tentatively TRBD1 (5 bases). CDR3 length: 15 amino acids. V was clipped by 1 base and J by 1 base, with 10 bases between them. CDR1 and CDR2 (germline): SGHNT, YENEEA. For the CDR3, the DNA is TGTGCCAGCAGCTTAGGGAGGGGCAGGAACACTGAAGCTTTCTTT. It encodes CASSLGRGRNTEAFF. Full variable domain (rest looked up from reference TRBV11-3 and TRBJ1-1): EAGVVQSPRYKIIEKKQPVAFWCNPISGHNTLYWYLQNLGQGPELLIRYENEEAVDDSQLPKDRFSAERLKGVDSTLKIQPAELGDSAVYLCASSLGRGRNTEAFFGQGTRLTVV.

This clonotype was found many times. The chain links TRBV7-3 to TRBJ2-5; D remains ambiguous. V lost 2 bases, J lost 5 bases, and 12 bases lay in between. The length of the CDR3 is 14 residues. CDR1 is SGHTA and CDR2 is FQGTGA in the germline V gene. The CDR3 bases are TGTGCCAGCAGCTTAGAACCTATAGGGGAGACCCAGTACTTC. Protein product: CASSLEPIGETQYF.

This clonotype has only a few counts. This may arise from a read error, as a much more abundant clone is one base away. This chain uses TRBV2 with TRBJ2-5, with 10 bases identical to TRBD2. Germline CDR1 SNHLY, CDR2 FYNNEI. The J segment lost 1 base and the V segment lost 5 bases, leaving 16 bases of the junction unmatched. This CDR3 spans 19 amino acids. The CDR3 region is CASSCSKQAGGPFQETQYF. CDR3 coding DNA: TGTGCCAGCAGTTGCTCGAAGCAAGCGGGAGGGCCTTTCCAAGAGACCCAGTACTTC.

Worth noting for this clonotype: This may be a read error, as it is one base from a much larger clone. The chain carries TRBV20-1 and TRBJ1-5; D is undetermined. Trimming took 5 bases from V and 6 from J, leaving 20 bases between them. Germline values: CDR1 DFQATT, CDR2 SNEGSKA (reference sequence). This CDR3 has 15 amino acids. The CDR3 DNA is TGCAGTGCTCCTAGCCTTGGGGAGGGCACTCAGCCCCAGCATTTT. Translating gives CSAPSLGEGTQPQHF.

This clonotype was seen ten or more times. CDR3 protein: CATSRRETAGELFF. In DNA form, the CDR3 reads TGTGCCACCAGCAGACGGGAAACGGCCGGGGAGCTGTTTTTT. The J gene is TRBJ2-2, the V gene TRBV15; weak D call: TRBD2 (5 bases). The CDR3 covers 14 residues. V was shortened by 2 bases and J by 6 bases, with 10 bases between the two germline ends. The germline gives CDR1 LNHNV, CDR2 YYDKDF (reference sequence). The complete variable domain, with remaining parts taken from reference TRBV15 and TRBJ2-2, reads DAMVIQNPRYQVTQFGKPVTLSCSQTLNHNVMYWYQQKSSQAPKLLFHYYDKDFNNEADTPDNFQSRRPNTSFCFLDIRSPGLGDTAMYLCATSRRETAGELFFGEGSRLTVL.

This clonotype was counted ten times or more. The chain employs TRBV7-3 and TRBJ2-3; possible D gene TRBD1, 6 bases. The germline CDR1 and CDR2 sequences are SGHTA and FQGTGA. Trimming cost V 2 bases and J 4 bases, with 13 bases left between them. CDR3 length: 15 residues. This CDR3 is CASSLGGVKSDTQYF. CDR3 DNA sequence: TGTGCCAGCAGCTTAGGGGGCGTGAAATCAGATACGCAGTATTTT. Full variable domain (remainder filled in from reference TRBV7-3 and TRBJ2-3): GAGVSQTPSNKVTEKGKYVELRCDPISGHTALYWYRQSLGQGPEFLIYFQGTGAADDSGLPNDRFFAVRPEGSVSTLKIQRTERGDSAVYLCASSLGGVKSDTQYFGPGTRLTVL.

This clonotype showed up many times. CDR3 coding DNA: TGTGCCAGCAGCTTGGGGGCGGGAGGGCCAGCCGGGGAGCTGTTTTTT. Residues: CASSLGAGGPAGELFF. The chain joins TRBV5-6 to TRBJ2-2, with 9 nucleotides matching TRBD2. Germline V CDR1 and CDR2: SGHDT, YYEEEE. The length of the CDR3 is 16 residues. With 0 bases clipped from V and 6 bases from J, the junction kept 6 bases outside the gene matches.

This clonotype was found a few times. CDR3 sequence: CAWSPGQLGNTIYF. CDR3 DNA: TGTGCCTGGAGTCCAGGACAGCTTGGAAACACCATATATTTT. The V gene is TRBV30, the J gene TRBJ1-3; D is perhaps TRBD1 (6 bases). V lost 2 bases and J lost 3, with 11 bases in between. Per the germline V gene, CDR1 is GTSNPN and CDR2 is SVGIG (reference sequence). The CDR3 runs to 14 residues.

Comment on this clonotype: This sequence may be a read error, since a much larger clone differs from it by one base. The chain joins TRBV20-1 to TRBJ1-1, with a tentative D call TRBD1 (5 bases). V was clipped by 3 bases and J by 0 bases, with 14 bases between them. CDR1 and CDR2 from the germline V gene are DFQATT and SNEGSKA (reference sequence). The CDR3 length is 15 residues. The CDR3 DNA reads TGCAGTGCTAGGAACTCCCGGGGCCTGAACACTGAAGCTTTCTTT. Protein product: CSARNSRGLNTEAFF.

Concerning this clonotype: Given a much more abundant clone one base away, this may be a read error. The rearrangement uses TRBV6-5 and TRBJ1-5; D gene unclear. Germline CDR1 reads MNHEY; CDR2 reads SVGAGI. The CDR3 extends over 15 amino acids. The CDR3 loop is CASSYKAYSSQPQHF. CDR3 DNA sequence: TGTGCCAGCAGTTACAAGGCGTATAGCAGTCAGCCCCAGCATTTT.

This clonotype occurred many times. This chain joins TRBV7-2 and TRBJ2-7; D ambiguous. The V end was cut by 4 bases, the J end by 3 bases, with 10 bases between. CDR1 and CDR2 from the germline V gene are SGHTA and FQGNSA. The CDR3 has 13 amino acids. The CDR3 reads CASSSRGVYEQYF. The CDR3 DNA follows: TGTGCCAGCAGCTCACGCGGAGTCTACGAGCAGTACTTC.